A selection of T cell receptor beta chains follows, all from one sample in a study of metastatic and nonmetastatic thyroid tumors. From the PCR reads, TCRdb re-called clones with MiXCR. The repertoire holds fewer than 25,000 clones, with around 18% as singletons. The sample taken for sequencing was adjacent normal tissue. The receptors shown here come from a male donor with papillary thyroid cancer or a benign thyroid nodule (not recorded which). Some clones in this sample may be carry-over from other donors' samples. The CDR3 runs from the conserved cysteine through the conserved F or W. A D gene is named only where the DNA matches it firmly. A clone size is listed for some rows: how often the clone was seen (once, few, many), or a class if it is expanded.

CDR3aa: CASSTELTTDTQYF; CDR3nt: TGTGCCAGCAGTACGGAACTGACTACAGATACGCAGTATTTT; j_gene: TRBJ2-3; abundance: few; v_gene: TRBV28; d_gene: NA
CDR3aa: CASSPDQGGTEAFF; CDR3nt: TGTGCCAGCTCACCAGACCAGGGGGGCACTGAAGCTTTCTTT; j_gene: TRBJ1-1; abundance: many; v_gene: TRBV18; d_gene: TRBD1
CDR3aa: CASSLGGEAFF; CDR3nt: TGTGCCAGCAGCTTAGGAGGAGAAGCTTTCTTT; j_gene: TRBJ1-1; abundance: medium-sized; v_gene: TRBV11-2; d_gene: NA
CDR3aa: CAWRPGQGNYEQYF; CDR3nt: TGTGCCTGGAGACCCGGACAAGGGAACTACGAGCAGTACTTC; j_gene: TRBJ2-7; abundance: NA; v_gene: TRBV30; d_gene: NA
CDR3aa: CASSLEGAPSNQPQHF; CDR3nt: TGTGCCAGCAGTTTGGAAGGGGCCCCAAGTAATCAGCCCCAGCATTTT; j_gene: TRBJ1-5; abundance: NA; v_gene: TRBV12-3/TRBV12-4; d_gene: NA
CDR3aa: CASSLVGKSAAFF; CDR3nt: TGTGCCAGCAGCTTAGTGGGGAAGAGTGCAGCTTTCTTT; j_gene: TRBJ1-1; abundance: many; v_gene: TRBV7-2; d_gene: NA
CDR3aa: CASIWTSPETQYF; CDR3nt: TGTGCCAGCATCTGGACTAGCCCTGAGACCCAGTACTTC; j_gene: TRBJ2-5; abundance: few; v_gene: TRBV6-4; d_gene: TRBD2
CDR3aa: CASSEGQGPGYEQYF; CDR3nt: TGTGCCAGCTCAGAGGGACAGGGTCCCGGCTACGAGCAGTACTTC; j_gene: TRBJ2-7; abundance: many; v_gene: TRBV18; d_gene: TRBD1
CDR3aa: CSASRSGGLNIQYF; CDR3nt: TGCAGTGCTAGCCGTAGCGGGGGTTTAAACATTCAGTACTTC; j_gene: TRBJ2-4; abundance: many; v_gene: TRBV20-1; d_gene: TRBD2
CDR3aa: CASSFEGQGLEQYF; CDR3nt: TGTGCCAGCAGCTTTGAGGGACAGGGCCTCGAGCAGTACTTC; j_gene: TRBJ2-7; abundance: NA; v_gene: TRBV5-5; d_gene: TRBD1
CDR3aa: CASSSPGAGNTYEQYF; CDR3nt: TGTGCCAGCAGCTCCCCTGGGGCAGGGAATACCTACGAGCAGTACTTC; j_gene: TRBJ2-7; abundance: medium-sized; v_gene: TRBV7-9; d_gene: NA
CDR3aa: CASSSRQGGTYNSPLHF; CDR3nt: TGTGCCAGCAGCTCTCGACAGGGAGGTACCTATAATTCACCCCTCCACTTT; j_gene: TRBJ1-6; abundance: many; v_gene: TRBV11-1; d_gene: TRBD1
CDR3aa: CASTTGSSYNSPLHF; CDR3nt: TGCGCCAGCACCACAGGGAGCTCCTATAATTCACCCCTCCACTTT; j_gene: TRBJ1-6; abundance: many; v_gene: TRBV4-1; d_gene: NA
CDR3aa: CASSGVMGAAQYF; CDR3nt: TGTGCCAGCAGCGGTGTCATGGGGGCGGCGCAGTATTTT; j_gene: TRBJ2-3; abundance: few; v_gene: TRBV12-3/TRBV12-4; d_gene: NA
CDR3aa: CASSLALVSNEQFF; CDR3nt: TGCGCCAGCAGCCTTGCATTGGTTTCCAATGAGCAGTTCTTC; j_gene: TRBJ2-1; abundance: many; v_gene: TRBV4-1; d_gene: NA
CDR3aa: CATQLTANTGELFF; CDR3nt: TGTGCCACCCAACTGACGGCAAACACCGGGGAGCTGTTTTTT; j_gene: TRBJ2-2; abundance: few; v_gene: TRBV24-1; d_gene: NA